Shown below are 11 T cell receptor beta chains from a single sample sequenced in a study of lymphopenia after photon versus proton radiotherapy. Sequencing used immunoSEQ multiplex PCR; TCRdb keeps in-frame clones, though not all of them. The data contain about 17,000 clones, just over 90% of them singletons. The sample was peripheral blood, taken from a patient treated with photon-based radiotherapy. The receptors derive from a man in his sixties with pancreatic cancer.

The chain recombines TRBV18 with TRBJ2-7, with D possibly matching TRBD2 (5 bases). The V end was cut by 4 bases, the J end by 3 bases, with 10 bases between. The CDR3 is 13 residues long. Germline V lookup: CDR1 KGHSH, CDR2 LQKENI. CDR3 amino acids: CASSLVEGYEQYF. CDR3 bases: TGTGCCAGCTCACTCGTCGAGGGCTACGAGCAGTACTTC. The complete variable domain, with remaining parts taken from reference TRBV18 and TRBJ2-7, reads NAGVMQNPRHLVRRRGQEARLRCSPMKGHSHVYWYRQLPEEGLKFMVYLQKENIIDESGMPKERFSAEFPKEGPSILRIQQVVRGDSAAYFCASSLVEGYEQYFGPGTRLTVT.

CDR3 sequence reads: CASMFRVQAGELFF. The CDR3 DNA reads TGTGCCAGCATGTTCAGGGTCCAGGCCGGGGAGCTGTTTTTT. V usage is TRBV2 and J usage is TRBJ2-2; maybe TRBD1 (5 bases). The germline V gene has CDR1 SNHLY and CDR2 FYNNEI. Between the trimmed V and J ends, which lost 7 bases and 6 bases, there was a span of 15 bases. This CDR3 has 14 amino acids.

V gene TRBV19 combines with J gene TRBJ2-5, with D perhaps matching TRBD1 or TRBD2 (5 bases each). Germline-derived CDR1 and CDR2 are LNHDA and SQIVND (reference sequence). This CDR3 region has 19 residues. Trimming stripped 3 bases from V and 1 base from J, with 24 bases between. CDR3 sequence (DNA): TGTGCCAGTAGTATGAGTGCCGTCGGGATGTTGGGGGTCCAAGAGACCCAGTACTTC. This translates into CASSMSAVGMLGVQETQYF.

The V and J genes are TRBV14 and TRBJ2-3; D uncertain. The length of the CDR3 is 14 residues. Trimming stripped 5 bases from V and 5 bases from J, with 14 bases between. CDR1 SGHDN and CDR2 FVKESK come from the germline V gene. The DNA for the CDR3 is TGTGCCAGCAGCGGCATCAGCGCCATAGATACGCAGTATTTT. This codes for CASSGISAIDTQYF.

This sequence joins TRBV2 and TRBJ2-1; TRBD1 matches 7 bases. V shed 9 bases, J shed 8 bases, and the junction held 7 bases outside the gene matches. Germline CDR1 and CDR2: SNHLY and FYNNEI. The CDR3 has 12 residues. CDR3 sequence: CASCGDSDEQFF. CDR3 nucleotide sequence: TGTGCCAGTTGTGGGGACAGCGATGAGCAGTTCTTC.

CDR3 nucleotides: TGTGCCAGCAGCTTAAACCTACTAGCGGGGGGATACAATGAGCAGTTCTTC. It is translated as CASSLNLLAGGYNEQFF. The rearrangement links TRBV11-2 to TRBJ2-1; TRBD2 matches at 12 bases. The CDR3 runs to 17 residues. J lost 4 bases, V lost 2 bases, and 6 bases had no gene match. Germline V gives CDR1 SGHAT, CDR2 FQNNGV. The entire variable domain, with the rest obtained from reference TRBV11-2 and TRBJ2-1, is as follows: EAGVAQSPRYKIIEKRQSVAFWCNPISGHATLYWYQQILGQGPKLLIQFQNNGVVDDSQLPKDRFSAERLKGVDSTLKIQPAKLEDSAVYLCASSLNLLAGGYNEQFFGPGTRLTVL.

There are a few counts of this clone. CDR3 bases: TGTGCCAGCGCCCAAGAAATTAACACTGAAGCTTTCTTT. Amino acids: CASAQEINTEAFF. The genes are TRBV9 and TRBJ1-1; D ambiguous. The CDR3 is made up of 13 amino acids. V was clipped by 7 bases and J by 2 bases, with 12 bases between them. Germline CDR1 is SGDLS and CDR2 is YYNGEE.

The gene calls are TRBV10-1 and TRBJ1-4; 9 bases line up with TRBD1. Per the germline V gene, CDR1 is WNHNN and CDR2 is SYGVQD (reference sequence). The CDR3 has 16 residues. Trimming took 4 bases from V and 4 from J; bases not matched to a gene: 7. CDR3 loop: CASSVDRGSRNEKLFF. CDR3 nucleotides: TGCGCCAGCAGTGTAGACAGGGGGTCCCGTAATGAAAAACTGTTTTTT.

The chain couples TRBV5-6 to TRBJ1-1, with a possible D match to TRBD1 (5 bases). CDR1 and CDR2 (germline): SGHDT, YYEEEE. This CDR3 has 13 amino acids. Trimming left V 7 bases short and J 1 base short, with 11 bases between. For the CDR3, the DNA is TGTGCCAGCTATAGGGGCCCGAACACTGAAGCTTTCTTT. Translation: CASYRGPNTEAFF.

The CDR3: CASSYTRANTEAFF. CDR3 nucleotides: TGTGCCAGCAGTTATACCCGCGCGAACACTGAAGCTTTCTTT. V usage is TRBV6-5 and J usage is TRBJ1-1, with D unresolved. CDR1 and CDR2 (germline): MNHEY, SVGAGI. Trimming shortened V by 3 bases and J by 1 base, and 9 bases separated the two germline ends. The CDR3 totals 14 residues.

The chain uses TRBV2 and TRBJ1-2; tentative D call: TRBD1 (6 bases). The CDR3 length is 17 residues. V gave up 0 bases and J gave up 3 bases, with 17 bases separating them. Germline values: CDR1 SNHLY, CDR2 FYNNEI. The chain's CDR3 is CASSEALSGATYYGYTF. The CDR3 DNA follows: TGTGCCAGCAGTGAAGCGCTTTCAGGGGCGACCTACTATGGCTACACCTTC.